The TCR beta chain described here comes from a study of CD8 T cells in Susac syndrome. With random hexamers, reverse transcription was performed on about 0.5 to 1 ug of RNA. TCRdb processed the immunoSEQ multiplex PCR reads anew with MiXCR; each CDR3 protein has one entry. In the table there are under 550,000 distinct CDR3 sequences, approximately 85% of which are singletons. Losses at the gene ends were 6 bases for V and 3 bases for J; bases not matched to a gene: 8. Germline V gene sequence: CDR1 MNHEY, CDR2 SMNVEV (reference sequence). CDR3 length: 15 amino acids. The chain has TRBV27 and TRBJ1-5; 7 bases agree with TRBD1. The specimen was CD8+ T cells from PBMCs. The clonotype comes from a human donor with multiple sclerosis. The CDR3 sequence is CASSSRDSPNQPQHF. The CDR3 DNA is TGTGCCAGCAGCTCCCGGGACAGCCCCAATCAGCCCCAGCATTTT.